This T cell receptor beta chain came from a study of blood T cell repertoires in COVID-19. Looking at the study overall: PBMCs, B-cell-depleted T cells, or T cells provided the cDNA or gDNA that made up the material.

This clone was detected only a few times. In the study's own analysis: The authors estimated nucleated cell counts from reference gene primer amplification. Produced via immunoSEQ multiplex PCR; TCRdb's table is partial and in-frame only. D and trimming were read from the DNA, whereas the V and J calls and clone size are those reported in that table. The data contain about 120,000 clones, approximately 80% of them singletons. The CDR3 is 13 residues long. Trimming stripped 7 bases from V and 1 base from J, with 11 bases between. Germline values: CDR1 SNHLY, CDR2 FYNNEI. The chain uses TRBV2 and TRBJ2-7, with TRBD1 as a possible D gene (6 bases). This sequence was found in a human donor in a cohort sampled during active COVID-19. The sequenced material came from peripheral blood. CDR3 region: CASNRAPSYEQYF. The DNA of the CDR3 is TGTGCCAGCAACAGGGCCCCTTCCTACGAGCAGTACTTC.